This entry describes one TCR beta chain. This specimen belongs to a study of blood T cell repertoires in COVID-19. Authors' data handling: Reference gene primer amplification gave nucleated cell count estimates. Profiling relied on immunoSEQ multiplex PCR, and the TCRdb table lists in-frame clones only, not all of them. D and trimming come from the DNA, and the V and J calls and clone size come from that table. The profile shows 150,000 to 200,000 clones, roughly 86% of them singletons. Germline trimming cut 6 bases from V and 0 bases from J; bases unmatched to any gene: 14. The CDR3 spans 20 residues. Germline V gene sequence: CDR1 MNHEY, CDR2 SVGEGT.

This rearrangement joins TRBV6-2 or TRBV6-3 to TRBJ2-6, with 10 bases aligning to TRBD1. The sequencing sample was made of peripheral blood. The TCR originated in an older man with acute or convalescent COVID-19. CDR3 region: CASSVPRDRGPTSGANVLTF. DNA of the CDR3: TGTGCCAGCAGCGTCCCGAGGGACAGGGGTCCTACCTCTGGGGCCAACGTCCTGACTTTC.